Below are 30 T cell receptor beta chains sequenced from a single sample in a study of CD8+CD57+ T cells in acquired aplastic anemia. Patients chosen for sequencing had CD8+CD57+ cells that had expanded, as shown by flow cytometry. For CDR3 and TCR beta VDJ profiling, genomic DNA was the template used. TCRdb itself ran the reads through MiXCR, one entry per CDR3 protein. Here the sample spans 90,000 to 150,000 distinct CDR3 sequences, about 50% being singletons. The source material was sorted CD4+, CD8+, or CD8+CD57+ T cells (not recorded which) from PBMCs. These receptor sequences come from a human donor with aplastic anemia.

The chain's CDR3 is CASTPGLGRDEQYF. The CDR3 bases are TGTGCCAGTACCCCAGGCCTAGGAAGGGACGAGCAGTACTTC. The chain joins TRBV19 to TRBJ2-7, with no clear D. From germline, CDR1 is LNHDA and CDR2 SQIVND (reference sequence). This CDR3 has 14 residues. Trimming pared 7 bases from V and 5 bases from J, leaving 18 bases between.

This clonotype appeared many times. The chain employs TRBV6-1 and TRBJ1-4; D not resolved. V lost 10 bases and J 8 bases, leaving 11 bases between the germline ends. The CDR3 is made up of 11 amino acids. CDR1 is MNHNS and CDR2 is SASEGT in the germline V gene. The CDR3, as DNA: TGTGCCACGTCCCGCGGCGAAAAACTGTTTTTT. It specifies CATSRGEKLFF.

The chain joins TRBV28 to TRBJ2-5, with TRBD1 matching over 11 bases. The germline V gene has CDR1 MDHEN and CDR2 SYDVKM. The CDR3 loop spans 14 amino acids. The V segment lost 5 bases and the J segment 7 bases; nucleotides outside the gene matches: 6. The CDR3 sequence is CASSMGQGGGTQYF. The CDR3 DNA follows: TGTGCCAGCAGTATGGGACAGGGGGGTGGGACCCAGTACTTC.

This clonotype was observed many times. J is TRBJ2-7 and V is TRBV28, with D possibly matching TRBD2 (5 bases). The CDR3 sequence is 13 residues long. CDR1 MDHEN and CDR2 SYDVKM come from the germline V gene. V was cut by 11 bases and J by 1 base, with 15 bases left in between. The CDR3 sequence is CAASVGESYEQYF. Here the CDR3 DNA reads TGTGCCGCCAGCGTCGGGGAGTCCTACGAGCAGTACTTC. Complete variable domain (other parts from reference TRBV28 and TRBJ2-7): DVKVTQSSRYLVKRTGEKVFLECVQDMDHENMFWYRQDPGLGLRLIYFSYDVKMKEKGDIPEGYSVSREKKERFSLILESASTNQTSMYLCAASVGESYEQYFGPGTRLTVT.

The chain recombines TRBV7-9 with TRBJ2-3; D uncertain. V lost 2 bases and J 2 bases, leaving 8 bases between the germline ends. The CDR3 is 14 residues long. Germline V CDR1 and CDR2: SEHNR, FQNEAQ (reference sequence). The CDR3 DNA reads as TGTGCCAGCAGCTTACTCGGCCTCACAGATACGCAGTATTTT. Its translation is CASSLLGLTDTQYF.

CDR3 DNA: TGCGCCAGCGCAGACGGGCGCAGCTCCTACGAGCAGTACTTC. Amino acids: CASADGRSSYEQYF. V usage is TRBV5-1 and J usage is TRBJ2-7; D gene ambiguous. Germline CDR1 and CDR2: SGHRS and YFSETQ. The germline V and J ends were trimmed by 7 bases and 0 bases, with 14 bases remaining between them. The CDR3 is 14 residues long.

This clonotype was counted many times. The chain has TRBV7-9 and TRBJ2-7; weak D call: TRBD1 (5 bases). CDR1 is SEHNR and CDR2 is FQNEAQ in the germline V gene (reference sequence). Deletions cut 5 bases from V and 3 bases from J, with 14 bases between. The CDR3 extends over 14 amino acids. The CDR3: CASSPGHTSYEQYF. CDR3 bases: TGTGCCAGCAGCCCAGGACATACGAGCTACGAGCAGTACTTC.

Ten or more counts support this clonotype. The rearrangement joins TRBV7-9 to TRBJ2-1; no firm D call. This CDR3 contains 12 residues. From germline, CDR1 is SEHNR and CDR2 FQNEAQ (reference sequence). Deletions cut 5 bases from V and 8 bases from J, with 10 bases between. This chain's CDR3 is CASSPVGDEQFF. The CDR3 DNA reads as TGTGCCAGCAGCCCGGTAGGAGATGAGCAGTTCTTC. The full variable domain, in which reference TRBV7-9 and TRBJ2-1 provide the parts outside the CDR3, is DTGVSQNPRHKITKRGQNVTFRCDPISEHNRLYWYRQTLGQGPEFLTYFQNEAQLEKSRLLSDRFSAERPKGSFSTLEIQRTEQGDSAMYLCASSPVGDEQFFGPGTRLTVL.

This rearrangement joins TRBV20-1 to TRBJ2-7; 12 nucleotides line up with TRBD2. The CDR3 loop spans 14 amino acids. With V trimmed by 5 bases and J by 0 bases, 2 bases remained unmatched. CDR1 and CDR2 from the germline V gene are DFQATT and SNEGSKA (reference sequence). The chain's CDR3 is CSASTSGSSYEQYF. The CDR3 DNA reads TGCAGTGCTTCGACTAGCGGGAGCTCCTACGAGCAGTACTTC.

CDR3: CASSGDGELFF. The CDR3 region has the DNA TGTGCCAGCAGCGGGGACGGGGAGCTGTTTTTT. This chain uses TRBV9 with TRBJ2-2; D unclear. This CDR3 spans 11 amino acids. CDR1 and CDR2 from the germline V gene are SGDLS and YYNGEE. V lost 3 bases and J 7 bases, leaving 4 bases between the germline ends.

The CDR3 DNA reads as TGTGCCAGCAGCCGGGACGGCACCGGGGAGCTGTTTTTT. Its protein is CASSRDGTGELFF. J is TRBJ2-2 and V is TRBV7-9; possibly TRBD1 or TRBD2 for D (5 bases each). The germline V gene has CDR1 SEHNR and CDR2 FQNEAQ (reference sequence). The CDR3 is 13 residues long. V was pared by 5 bases and J by 4 bases, with 8 bases between.

This clonotype was picked up many times. This chain uses TRBV20-1 with TRBJ1-2; 12 bases line up with TRBD1. The CDR3 totals 16 residues. Germline CDR1 is DFQATT and CDR2 is SNEGSKA (reference sequence). With V trimmed by 2 bases and J by 6 bases, 10 bases remained unmatched. CDR3 sequence: CSARYPGTGGLDGYTF. For the CDR3, the DNA is TGCAGTGCTAGATATCCGGGGACAGGGGGCTTGGATGGCTACACCTTC.

This clonotype was recorded many times. The gene calls are TRBV24-1 and TRBJ1-5; D unclear. V was trimmed by 1 base and J by 15 bases, leaving 12 bases between them. From germline, CDR1 is KGHDR and CDR2 SFDVKD. The CDR3 runs to 12 residues. CDR3 in amino acids: CATSDFGQVLHF. Here the CDR3 DNA reads TGTGCCACCAGTGATTTCGGTCAGGTTTTGCATTTT.

V gene TRBV10-3 combines with J gene TRBJ2-3; possibly TRBD2 for D (5 bases). Germline CDR1 is ENHRY and CDR2 is SYGVKD. The CDR3 is made up of 14 amino acids. Trimming pared 7 bases from V and 3 bases from J, leaving 14 bases between. For the CDR3, the DNA is TGTGCCATCAAGATCGAGCGGAGGACAGATACGCAGTATTTT. This sequence encodes CAIKIERRTDTQYF.

The chain couples TRBV2 to TRBJ1-2; D is possibly TRBD1 (6 bases). Deletions cut 7 bases from V and 0 bases from J, with 12 bases between. CDR1 is SNHLY and CDR2 is FYNNEI in the germline V gene. CDR3 length equals 14 residues. The DNA for the CDR3 is TGTGCCAGCATAACAGGGATCGCTAACTATGGCTACACCTTC. Its protein product is CASITGIANYGYTF. Using reference TRBV2 and TRBJ1-2 for the parts outside the CDR3, the full variable domain is EPEVTQTPSHQVTQMGQEVILRCVPISNHLYFYWYRQILGQKVEFLVSFYNNEISEKSEIFDDQFSVERPDGSNFTLKIRSTKLEDSAMYFCASITGIANYGYTFGSGTRLTVV.

The CDR3 nucleotides are TGTGCCAGCAGCCCCACGCACTTGGGCAGGGCCTCCTACGAGCAGTACTTC. Encoded protein: CASSPTHLGRASYEQYF. This rearrangement joins TRBV7-8 to TRBJ2-5; D possibly corresponds to TRBD1 (5 bases). The J call may be in error: the DNA end matches TRBJ2-7 better. Germline values: CDR1 SGHVS, CDR2 FQNEAQ. This CDR3 spans 17 amino acids.

The table lists this clonotype with a few counts. The chain uses TRBV5-4 and TRBJ1-4; 10 bases align to TRBD1. Germline CDR1 and CDR2: SGHNT and YYREEE (reference sequence). The CDR3 consists of 17 residues. V dropped 3 bases and J dropped 7; count of bases not matched to a gene: 12. DNA for the CDR3: TGTGCCAGCAGCTCCTACCGACAGGGGGCAGGGGGTGAAAAACTGTTTTTT. It translates to CASSSYRQGAGGEKLFF.

V usage is TRBV24-1 and J usage is TRBJ1-1; no firm D call. The CDR3 runs 13 residues. The V end lost 2 bases, the J end lost 5 bases, and 8 bases lay between the germline ends. Germline lookup yields CDR1 KGHDR and CDR2 SFDVKD. CDR3: CATSDYRATEAFF. In nucleotides, the CDR3 is TGTGCCACCAGTGATTATAGGGCGACTGAAGCTTTCTTT.

This clonotype has just a few counts. The chain recombines TRBV25-1 with TRBJ1-2; 9 nucleotides agree with TRBD1. Germline loops: CDR1 MGHDK, CDR2 SYGVNS. Unmatched junction bases numbered 8, after V lost 6 bases and J lost 6 bases. CDR3 size: 14 residues. The CDR3 nucleotides are TGTGCCAGCAGGACAGGGGGATCGGTCGATGGCTACACCTTC. It encodes CASRTGGSVDGYTF.

This chain connects TRBV20-1 to TRBJ2-5, with TRBD2 identical over 11 bases. The CDR3 sequence is 13 residues long. Germline CDR1 is DFQATT and CDR2 is SNEGSKA (reference sequence). V trimming: 6 bases; J trimming: 12 bases; junction bases outside the gene matches: 12. The CDR3 bases are TGCAGTGCCCTGACTAGCGGGACGGTACGGGAGTACTTC. Translated, it gives CSALTSGTVREYF.

The chain links TRBV15 to TRBJ2-1; unclear D gene. Germline CDR1 is LNHNV and CDR2 is YYDKDF (reference sequence). V lost 2 bases to trimming and J lost 9 bases, with 14 bases between them. This CDR3 comprises 14 residues. The CDR3, as DNA: TGTGCCACCAGCAGAAGGGTTGAATTGGGTGAGCAGTTCTTC. Its translation is CATSRRVELGEQFF. Together with reference TRBV15 and TRBJ2-1, the CDR3 gives the full variable domain: DAMVIQNPRYQVTQFGKPVTLSCSQTLNHNVMYWYQQKSSQAPKLLFHYYDKDFNNEADTPDNFQSRRPNTSFCFLDIRSPGLGDTAMYLCATSRRVELGEQFFGPGTRLTVL.

A single count supports this clonotype. This chain links TRBV24-1 with TRBJ2-7; D unresolved. Trimming pared 0 bases from V and 8 bases from J, leaving 4 bases between. Germline CDR1 and CDR2: KGHDR and SFDVKD. CDR3 length: 11 amino acids. The CDR3 sequence is CATSDLDKQYF. In nucleotides, the CDR3 is TGTGCCACCAGTGATTTGGACAAGCAGTACTTC.

CDR3 bases: TGTGCCAGCAGCTCCGCGGGCGGCATGAACACTGAAGCTTTCTTT. Translating gives CASSSAGGMNTEAFF. The rearrangement uses TRBV9 and TRBJ1-1; D gene uncertain. Between the trimmed V and J ends, which lost 4 bases and 0 bases, there was a span of 13 bases. Germline V gene sequence: CDR1 SGDLS, CDR2 YYNGEE. The CDR3 contains 15 residues.

This clonotype was found many times. The chain is built from TRBV10-3 and TRBJ2-7; D not resolved. Germline V gives CDR1 ENHRY, CDR2 SYGVKD. This CDR3 has 15 residues. Trimming removed 2 bases at V and 3 bases at J, with 14 bases between. The CDR3 sequence: CAISELSAVFYEQYF. Written as DNA, the CDR3 is TGTGCCATCAGTGAGCTAAGCGCCGTCTTCTACGAGCAGTACTTC.

V and J are TRBV7-3 and TRBJ2-1, with 9 positions matching TRBD2. Germline loops: CDR1 SGHTA, CDR2 FQGTGA. This CDR3 has 16 amino acids. Trimming cost V 5 bases and J 4 bases; bases outside gene matches: 9. The DNA for the CDR3 is TGTGCCAGCAGCCCGGCGGGCGGGGGGGCGTACAATGAGCAGTTCTTC. Residues: CASSPAGGGAYNEQFF.

The V call is TRBV10-1, the J call TRBJ1-1, with no clear D. Between the trimmed V and J ends, which lost 0 bases and 1 base, there was a span of 6 bases. The CDR3 consists of 14 residues. Germline V gene lookup returns CDR1 WNHNN and CDR2 SYGVQD (reference sequence). CDR3 nucleotides: TGCGCCAGCAGTGAGTCTGTAGGGAACACTGAAGCTTTCTTT. It is translated as CASSESVGNTEAFF.

This clonotype was counted between two and nine times. One end of the junction does not line up with germline, which may come from a read error. The chain employs TRBV12-3 or TRBV12-4 and TRBJ2-5; D remains unclear. CDR3 size: 12 residues. This chain's CDR3 is CASTAGRETRYF. DNA for the CDR3: TGTGCCAGCACCGCTGGAAGAGAGACCCGGTACTTC.

The chain joins TRBV7-8 to TRBJ1-1; D is uncertain. The V gene's germline CDR1 is SGHVS and CDR2 FQNEAQ. Trimming shortened V by 6 bases and J by 6 bases, and 20 bases separated the two germline ends. The CDR3 spans 15 residues. In nucleotides, the CDR3 is TGTGCCAGCAGGCCTCCTGTGGGCGCGTCGGCTGAAGCTTTCTTT. Its translation is CASRPPVGASAEAFF.

The rearrangement uses TRBV2 and TRBJ1-1, with 8 bases aligning to TRBD1. Germline V gives CDR1 SNHLY, CDR2 FYNNEI. Unmatched junction bases numbered 15, after V lost 4 bases and J lost 8 bases. The CDR3 spans 16 residues. The DNA of the CDR3 is TGTGCCAGCAGTGGATTAGCAACGACAGGGGACTACGAAGCTTTCTTT. Protein: CASSGLATTGDYEAFF.

This clonotype was seen just once. V is TRBV20-1 and J is TRBJ2-3; 9 bases fit TRBD2. In germline, CDR1 is DFQATT, CDR2 SNEGSKA (reference sequence). With 6 bases clipped from V and 3 bases from J, the junction kept 10 bases outside the gene matches. CDR3 length: 15 residues. For the CDR3, the DNA is TGCAGTGCCGAGGGAGCGGGAGGAGGTACAGATACGCAGTATTTT. Protein product: CSAEGAGGGTDTQYF.